This T cell receptor (beta chain) was obtained from a study of cytomegalovirus exposure and HLA in healthy donors. General study results and limits: A later analysis reportedly found that, within productive TCRs, an Asian-associated ancestry cluster had fewer N-insertions than the mean observed across the approximately 690 donors. Presence/absence analyses took donor sequencing depth as roughly uniform.

The CDR3 has 15 residues. The J segment lost 0 bases and the V segment lost 8 bases, leaving 7 bases of the junction unmatched. CDR1 is MGHDK and CDR2 is SYGVNS in the germline V gene. Turning to this clone: Its antigen is unknown.

The PCR had 60 Vbeta and 13 Jbeta primers. The protocol was immunoSEQ multiplex PCR, while the TCRdb copy is restricted to in-frame clones and leaves out a portion. The sample lists some 160,000 clones, approximately 83% occurring once. The genes are TRBV25-1 and TRBJ2-7; 10 bases fit TRBD1. The origin of this receptor is a woman aged 40 to 50 in good health and CMV-seronegative. Sequencing was done on a sample of PBMCs. This CDR3 reads CASVWTGGSSYEQYF. The CDR3 DNA is TGTGCCAGCGTGTGGACAGGGGGAAGCTCCTACGAGCAGTACTTC.